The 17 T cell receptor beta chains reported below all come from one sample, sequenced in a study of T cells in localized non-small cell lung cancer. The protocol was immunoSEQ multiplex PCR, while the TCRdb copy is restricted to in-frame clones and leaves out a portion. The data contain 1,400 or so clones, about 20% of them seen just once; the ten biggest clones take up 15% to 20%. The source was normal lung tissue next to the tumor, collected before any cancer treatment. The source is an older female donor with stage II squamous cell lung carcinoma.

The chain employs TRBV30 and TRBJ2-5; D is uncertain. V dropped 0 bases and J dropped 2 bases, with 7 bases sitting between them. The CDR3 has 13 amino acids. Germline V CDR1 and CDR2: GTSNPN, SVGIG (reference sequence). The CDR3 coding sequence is TGTGCCTGGAGTGTTAACAATCAAGAGACCCAGTACTTC. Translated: CAWSVNNQETQYF.

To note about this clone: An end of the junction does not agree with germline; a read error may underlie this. The DNA of the CDR3 is TGTGCCATCAGTGTGGACATAGCCAAAAACATTCAGTACTTC. It encodes CAISVDIAKNIQYF. This chain uses TRBV6-8 with TRBJ2-4; possible D gene TRBD1, 5 bases. The CDR3 has 14 residues. Germline V gives CDR1 MNHGY, CDR2 SAAAGT.

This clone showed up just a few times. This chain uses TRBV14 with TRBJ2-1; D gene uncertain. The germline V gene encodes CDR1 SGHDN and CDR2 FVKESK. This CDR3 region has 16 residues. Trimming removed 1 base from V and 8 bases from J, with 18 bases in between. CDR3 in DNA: TGTGCCAGCAGCCAAGTTGGTCCCGGCCGAGGAGATGAGCAGTTCTTC. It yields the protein CASSQVGPGRGDEQFF.

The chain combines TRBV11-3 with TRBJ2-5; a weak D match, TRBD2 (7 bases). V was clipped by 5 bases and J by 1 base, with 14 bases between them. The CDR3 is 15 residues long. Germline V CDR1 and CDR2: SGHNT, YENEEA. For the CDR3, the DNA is TGTGCCAGCAGCCCGACGGGGGGCGCCCAAGAGACCCAGTACTTC. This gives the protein CASSPTGGAQETQYF.

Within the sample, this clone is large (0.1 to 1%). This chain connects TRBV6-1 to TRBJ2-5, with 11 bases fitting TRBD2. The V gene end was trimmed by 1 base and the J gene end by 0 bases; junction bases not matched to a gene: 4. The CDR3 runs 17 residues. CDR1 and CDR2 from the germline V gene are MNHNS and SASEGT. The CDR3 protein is CASSEELAGGDQETQYF. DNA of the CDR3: TGTGCCAGCAGTGAAGAGCTAGCGGGGGGAGACCAAGAGACCCAGTACTTC.

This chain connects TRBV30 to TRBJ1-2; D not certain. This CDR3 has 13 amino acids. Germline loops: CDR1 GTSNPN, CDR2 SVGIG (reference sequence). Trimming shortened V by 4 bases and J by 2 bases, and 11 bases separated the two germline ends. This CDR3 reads CAWTPGRNYGYTF. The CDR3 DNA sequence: TGTGCCTGGACCCCGGGAAGGAACTATGGCTACACCTTC.

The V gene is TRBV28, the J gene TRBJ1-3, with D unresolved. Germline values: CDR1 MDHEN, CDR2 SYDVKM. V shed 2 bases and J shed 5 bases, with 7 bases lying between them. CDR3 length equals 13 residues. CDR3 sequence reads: CASSLNGRNTIYF. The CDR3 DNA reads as TGTGCCAGCAGTTTAAATGGGCGAAACACCATATATTTT.

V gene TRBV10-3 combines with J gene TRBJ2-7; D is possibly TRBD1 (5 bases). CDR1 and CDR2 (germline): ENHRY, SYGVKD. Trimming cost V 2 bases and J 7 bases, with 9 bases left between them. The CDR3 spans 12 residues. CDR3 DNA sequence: TGTGCCATCAGTGAGACAGGTTTAGAGCAGTACTTC. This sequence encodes CAISETGLEQYF.

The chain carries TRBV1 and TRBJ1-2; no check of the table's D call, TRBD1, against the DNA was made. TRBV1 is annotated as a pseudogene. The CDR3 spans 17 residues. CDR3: CASSQVGQGRANYGYTF. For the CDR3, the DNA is TGCGCCAGCAGCCAAGTGGGACAGGGTCGAGCTAACTATGGCTACACCTTC.

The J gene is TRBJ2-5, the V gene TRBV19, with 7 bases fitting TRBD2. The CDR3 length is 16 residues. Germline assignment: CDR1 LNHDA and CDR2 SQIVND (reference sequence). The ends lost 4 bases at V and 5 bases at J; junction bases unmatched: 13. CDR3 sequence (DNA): TGTGCCAGTAGTAGCCAAAGGACTAGAGTTACGGAGACCCAGTACTTC. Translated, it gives CASSSQRTRVTETQYF.

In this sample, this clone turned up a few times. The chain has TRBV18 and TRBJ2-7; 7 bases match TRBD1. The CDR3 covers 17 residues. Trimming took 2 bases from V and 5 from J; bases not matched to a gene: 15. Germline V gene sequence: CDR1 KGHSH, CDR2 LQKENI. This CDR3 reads CASSPLVGGKSNHEQYF. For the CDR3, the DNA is TGTGCCAGCTCACCATTGGTAGGGGGCAAATCAAACCACGAGCAGTACTTC.

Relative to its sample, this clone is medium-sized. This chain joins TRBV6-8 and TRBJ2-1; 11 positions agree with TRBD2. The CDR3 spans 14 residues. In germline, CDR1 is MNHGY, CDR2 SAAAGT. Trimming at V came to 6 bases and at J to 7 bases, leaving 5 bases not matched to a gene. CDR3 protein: CASRAGLAVNEQFF. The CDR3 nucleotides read TGTGCCAGCAGAGCGGGACTAGCGGTGAATGAGCAGTTCTTC.

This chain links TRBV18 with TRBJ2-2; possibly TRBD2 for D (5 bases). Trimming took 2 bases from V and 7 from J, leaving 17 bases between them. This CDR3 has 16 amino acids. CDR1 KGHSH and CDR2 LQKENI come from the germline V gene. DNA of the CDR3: TGTGCCAGCTCACCATTACAAGGACTCCTTGACGGGGAGCTGTTTTTT. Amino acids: CASSPLQGLLDGELFF.

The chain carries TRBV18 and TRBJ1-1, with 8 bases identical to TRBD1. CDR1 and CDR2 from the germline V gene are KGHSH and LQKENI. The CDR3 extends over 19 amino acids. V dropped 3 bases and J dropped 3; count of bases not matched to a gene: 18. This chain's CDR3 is CASSPFIRQGAHQHTEAFF. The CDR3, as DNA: TGTGCCAGCTCACCGTTTATCCGGCAGGGGGCGCATCAACACACTGAAGCTTTCTTT.

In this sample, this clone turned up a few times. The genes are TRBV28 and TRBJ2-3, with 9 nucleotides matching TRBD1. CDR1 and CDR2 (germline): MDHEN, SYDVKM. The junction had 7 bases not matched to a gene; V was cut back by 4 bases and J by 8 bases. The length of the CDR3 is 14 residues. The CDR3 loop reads CASSSQGAGGTQYF. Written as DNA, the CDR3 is TGTGCCAGCAGTTCACAGGGGGCCGGCGGTACGCAGTATTTT.

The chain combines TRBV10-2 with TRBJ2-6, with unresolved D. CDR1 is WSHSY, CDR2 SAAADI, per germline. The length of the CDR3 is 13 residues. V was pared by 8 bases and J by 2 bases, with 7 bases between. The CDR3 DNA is TGCGCCAGCTGCCCGACTGGGGCCAACGTCCTGACTTTC. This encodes CASCPTGANVLTF.

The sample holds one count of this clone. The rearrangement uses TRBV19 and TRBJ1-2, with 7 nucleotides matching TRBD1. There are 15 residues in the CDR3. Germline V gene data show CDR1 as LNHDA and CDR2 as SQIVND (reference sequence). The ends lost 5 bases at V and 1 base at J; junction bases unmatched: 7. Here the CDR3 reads CASSPGTVNNYGYTF. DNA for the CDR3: TGTGCCAGTAGTCCCGGGACAGTTAATAACTATGGCTACACCTTC.